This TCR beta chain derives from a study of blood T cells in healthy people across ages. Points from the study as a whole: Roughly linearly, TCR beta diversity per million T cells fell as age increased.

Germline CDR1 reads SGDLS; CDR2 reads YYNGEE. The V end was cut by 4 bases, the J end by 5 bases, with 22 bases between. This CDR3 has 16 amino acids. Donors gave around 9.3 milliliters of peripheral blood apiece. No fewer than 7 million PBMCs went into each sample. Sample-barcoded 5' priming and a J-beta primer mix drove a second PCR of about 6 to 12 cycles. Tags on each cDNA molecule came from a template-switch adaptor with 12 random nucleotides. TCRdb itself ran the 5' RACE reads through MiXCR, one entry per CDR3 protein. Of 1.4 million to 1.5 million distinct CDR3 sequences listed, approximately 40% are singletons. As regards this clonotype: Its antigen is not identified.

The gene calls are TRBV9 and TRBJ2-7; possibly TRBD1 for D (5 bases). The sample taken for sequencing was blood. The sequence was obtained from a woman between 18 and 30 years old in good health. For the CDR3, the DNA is TGTGCCAGCAGCCCACCGGACGGTTCACTCAGGGACGAGCAGTACTTC. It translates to CASSPPDGSLRDEQYF.